This T cell receptor beta chain was sequenced in a study of shared clonotypes between healthy human individuals. Assay used: immunoSEQ multiplex PCR; TCRdb lists only in-frame clones, some missing. The sample yields around 2,000,000 clones, 93% seen once. Naive CD8 cells lacked CD45RO, underwent positive selection for CCR7 and left out terminally differentiated effector memory CD45RA+ cells. Germline assignment: CDR1 MNHEY and CDR2 SMNVEV (reference sequence). Trimming took 5 bases from V and 3 from J, leaving 14 bases between them. This CDR3 contains 14 residues. The sequence came from a man aged 18 to 29 in good health. Some clones in this sample may be carry-over from other donors' samples. Input material: naive CD8+ T cells from PBMCs. The gene calls are TRBV27 and TRBJ2-7; possible D gene TRBD2, 6 bases. The CDR3 coding sequence is TGTGCCAGCAGTGTGGCTAGCGCTCACTACGAGCAGTACTTC. This gives the protein CASSVASAHYEQYF.